This is a list of T cell receptor beta chains from one sample in a study of a mutant IDH1 vaccine in newly diagnosed glioma. The protocol was immunoSEQ multiplex PCR, while the TCRdb copy is restricted to in-frame clones and leaves out a portion. Among tens of thousands of clones, roughly three quarters were seen once, and the ten largest hold about 8.1%. The antigens for these receptors are not known. The sample was PBMCs, taken from a glioma patient whose treatment included an IDH1 peptide vaccine. These receptors all come from a woman between 40 and 50 years old with glioma. Some clones in this sample may be carry-over from other donors' samples. The CDR3 runs from the conserved cysteine through the conserved F or W. Fields, in order: clone size, V gene, J gene, D gene, CDR3 protein, CDR3 DNA. D genes are given only for firm matches. Rows may omit the clone size; those that give it use once, few, many or a size class.

size: -; V: TRBV11-2; J: TRBJ1-4; D: TRBD1; CDR3: CASSPRTGNNEKLFF; DNA: TGTGCCAGCAGCCCCCGGACAGGGAACAACGAAAAACTGTTTTTT
size: -; V: TRBV13; J: TRBJ1-2; D: -; CDR3: CASSLAGKDYGYTF; DNA: TGTGCCAGCAGCTTAGCAGGAAAGGACTATGGCTACACCTTC
size: -; V: TRBV12-5; J: TRBJ2-2; D: TRBD2; CDR3: CASGLVLAGGPVGELFF; DNA: TGTGCTAGTGGTTTGGTTCTAGCGGGGGGGCCGGTCGGGGAGCTGTTTTTT
size: -; V: TRBV2; J: TRBJ2-6; D: TRBD1; CDR3: CASGGVGTGTNVLTF; DNA: TGTGCCAGCGGGGGCGTGGGGACAGGAACCAACGTCCTGACTTTC
size: -; V: TRBV29-1; J: TRBJ2-1; D: -; CDR3: CSVALGAEIYNEQFF; DNA: TGCAGCGTTGCTCTCGGAGCGGAGATCTACAATGAGCAGTTCTTC
size: -; V: TRBV7-6; J: TRBJ1-1; D: -; CDR3: CASSLGRGATEAFF; DNA: TGTGCCAGCAGCTTGGGACGGGGGGCGACTGAAGCTTTCTTT
size: -; V: TRBV7-9; J: TRBJ1-2; D: TRBD1; CDR3: CASSAGTGGYNYGYTF; DNA: TGTGCCAGCAGCGCAGGGACAGGGGGTTATAACTATGGCTACACCTTC
size: -; V: TRBV18; J: TRBJ2-1; D: TRBD2; CDR3: CASSPGIAGNNEQFF; DNA: TGTGCCAGCTCACCGGGAATAGCGGGAAACAATGAGCAGTTCTTC
size: once; V: TRBV2; J: TRBJ1-3; D: -; CDR3: CASSAGTTGNTIYF; DNA: TGTGCCAGCAGTGCAGGGACAACTGGAAACACCATATATTTT
size: -; V: TRBV5-1; J: TRBJ2-3; D: -; CDR3: CASSLSVPHTDTQYF; DNA: TGCGCCAGCAGCTTGTCAGTCCCCCACACAGATACGCAGTATTTT
size: -; V: TRBV10-1; J: TRBJ1-1; D: -; CDR3: CASSSGLGRGAEAFF; DNA: TGCGCCAGCAGTAGCGGCTTGGGCAGGGGAGCTGAAGCTTTCTTT
size: -; V: TRBV7-9; J: TRBJ2-3; D: -; CDR3: CASSLGQGVTDTQYF; DNA: TGTGCCAGCAGCTTAGGGCAGGGTGTCACAGATACGCAGTATTTT
size: few; V: TRBV6-1; J: TRBJ1-3; D: -; CDR3: CASKGHPTSGNTIYF; DNA: TGTGCCAGCAAGGGACATCCGACCTCTGGAAACACCATATATTTT
size: -; V: TRBV25-1; J: TRBJ1-1; D: -; CDR3: CASSDRGNTEAFF; DNA: TGTGCCAGCAGTGATCGGGGCAACACTGAAGCTTTCTTT
size: once; V: TRBV30; J: TRBJ1-5; D: -; CDR3: CAWSPRGLRGFFSNQPQHF; DNA: TGTGCCTGGAGTCCGAGGGGCCTGAGGGGGTTTTTTAGCAATCAGCCCCAGCATTTT
size: -; V: TRBV9; J: TRBJ1-1; D: -; CDR3: CASSVDNLNTEAFF; DNA: TGTGCCAGCAGCGTAGACAACTTGAACACTGAAGCTTTCTTT
size: -; V: TRBV5-1; J: TRBJ1-1; D: -; CDR3: CASSPGPGNTEAFF; DNA: TGCGCCAGCAGCCCAGGGCCAGGGAACACTGAAGCTTTCTTT
size: -; V: TRBV7-2; J: TRBJ2-5; D: -; CDR3: CASSLRGRGEETQYF; DNA: TGTGCCAGCAGCTTAAGGGGGCGGGGCGAAGAGACCCAGTACTTC
size: -; V: TRBV5-6; J: TRBJ2-6; D: TRBD1; CDR3: CASSPGGSGANVLTF; DNA: TGTGCCAGCAGCCCAGGGGGATCTGGGGCCAACGTCCTGACTTTC
size: -; V: TRBV5-8; J: TRBJ1-1; D: -; CDR3: CASSLAGQGIAFF; DNA: TGTGCCAGCAGCTTGGCCGGGCAGGGCATCGCTTTCTTT
size: -; V: TRBV6-5; J: TRBJ1-2; D: -; CDR3: CASRAPGGSGGYTF; DNA: TGTGCCAGCAGAGCCCCTGGAGGGTCGGGTGGCTACACCTTC
size: -; V: TRBV27; J: TRBJ2-2; D: TRBD2; CDR3: CATGTSGGMTGELFF; DNA: TGTGCCACCGGGACTAGCGGGGGGATGACCGGGGAGCTGTTTTTT
size: -; V: TRBV19; J: TRBJ2-2; D: -; CDR3: CASRPGSGGSGELFF; DNA: TGTGCCAGTAGGCCAGGATCTGGAGGGTCCGGGGAGCTGTTTTTT
size: -; V: TRBV6-1; J: TRBJ1-2; D: TRBD1; CDR3: CASSESIGDSYGYTF; DNA: TGTGCCAGCAGTGAAAGTATTGGGGACAGCTATGGCTACACCTTC
size: -; V: TRBV4-1; J: TRBJ2-2; D: -; CDR3: CASSLRGELFF; DNA: TGCGCCAGCAGCCTCCGCGGGGAGCTGTTTTTT
size: -; V: TRBV10-3; J: TRBJ2-4; D: -; CDR3: CAISERGRNIQYF; DNA: TGTGCCATCAGTGAGCGGGGGCGAAACATTCAGTACTTC
size: -; V: TRBV2; J: TRBJ1-1; D: -; CDR3: CATLDRANTEAFF; DNA: TGTGCCACCTTAGACAGAGCGAACACTGAAGCTTTCTTT
size: -; V: TRBV2; J: TRBJ2-3; D: -; CDR3: CASRGRGTDTQYF; DNA: TGTGCCAGCCGGGGGCGGGGCACAGATACGCAGTATTTT
size: -; V: TRBV19; J: TRBJ1-6; D: -; CDR3: CASSAPGHPYNSPLHF; DNA: TGTGCCAGTAGTGCTCCGGGACACCCGTATAATTCACCCCTCCACTTT
size: -; V: TRBV29-1; J: TRBJ1-4; D: TRBD1; CDR3: CSATGVFNEKLFF; DNA: TGCAGCGCTACAGGGGTTTTTAATGAAAAACTGTTTTTT
size: -; V: TRBV2; J: TRBJ1-5; D: -; CDR3: CASSRGGDQPQHF; DNA: TGTGCCAGCAGTAGGGGAGGGGATCAGCCCCAGCATTTT
size: -; V: TRBV19; J: TRBJ2-7; D: TRBD1; CDR3: CASSPRRTGAYEQYF; DNA: TGTGCCAGTAGTCCCAGACGGACAGGGGCCTACGAGCAGTACTTC
size: -; V: TRBV6-6; J: TRBJ2-7; D: -; CDR3: CASRPQGPLTPYEQYF; DNA: TGTGCCAGCAGACCTCAGGGCCCCCTCACCCCCTACGAGCAGTACTTC
size: -; V: TRBV7-8; J: TRBJ2-6; D: TRBD1; CDR3: CASSLTPGQGLGSGANVLTF; DNA: TGTGCCAGCAGCTTAACCCCGGGACAGGGGTTAGGCTCTGGGGCCAACGTCCTGACTTTC
size: -; V: TRBV5-4; J: TRBJ1-4; D: -; CDR3: CASSLEQGTNEKLFF; DNA: TGTGCCAGCAGCTTGGAGCAGGGCACTAATGAAAAACTGTTTTTT
size: -; V: TRBV6-5; J: TRBJ1-3; D: -; CDR3: CASSLGGRRGNTIYF; DNA: TGTGCCAGCAGCTTGGGGGGTAGACGTGGAAACACCATATATTTT
size: -; V: TRBV6-5; J: TRBJ1-2; D: -; CDR3: CASSYSAGGYTF; DNA: TGTGCCAGCAGTTACTCTGCCGGTGGCTACACCTTC
size: -; V: TRBV5-6; J: TRBJ2-7; D: -; CDR3: CASSIGSTYEQYF; DNA: TGTGCCAGCAGCATCGGGTCTACCTACGAGCAGTACTTC
size: -; V: TRBV7-8; J: TRBJ1-5; D: -; CDR3: CASSLVEGQPQHF; DNA: TGTGCCAGCAGCTTAGTAGAGGGACAGCCCCAGCATTTT
size: -; V: TRBV9; J: TRBJ2-7; D: TRBD1; CDR3: CASRPDRGLSYEQYF; DNA: TGTGCCAGCAGACCGGACAGGGGGCTCTCCTACGAGCAGTACTTC
size: -; V: TRBV27; J: TRBJ1-2; D: -; CDR3: CASSLGRFYGYTF; DNA: TGTGCCAGCAGTTTAGGACGATTCTATGGCTACACCTTC
size: -; V: TRBV11-2; J: TRBJ1-1; D: -; CDR3: CASSLTQGPEAFF; DNA: TGTGCCAGCAGCTTAACGCAGGGCCCTGAAGCTTTCTTT
size: few; V: TRBV18; J: TRBJ1-4; D: -; CDR3: CASSPDGFNEKLFF; DNA: TGTGCCAGCTCACCGGACGGCTTTAATGAAAAACTGTTTTTT
size: few; V: TRBV30; J: TRBJ2-3; D: TRBD2; CDR3: CAWSWTSGGVSTDTQYF; DNA: TGTGCCTGGAGTTGGACTAGCGGGGGGGTTAGCACAGATACGCAGTATTTT
size: -; V: TRBV4-3; J: TRBJ2-7; D: -; CDR3: CASSQDLGAYEQYF; DNA: TGCGCCAGCAGCCAAGATCTGGGGGCCTACGAGCAGTACTTC
size: -; V: TRBV19; J: TRBJ1-5; D: TRBD1; CDR3: CASSDLRGGAGYSNQPQHF; DNA: TGTGCCAGTAGTGACCTCCGAGGGGGCGCCGGATATAGCAATCAGCCCCAGCATTTT
size: -; V: TRBV10-1; J: TRBJ1-1; D: -; CDR3: CASSHDRRNTEAFF; DNA: TGCGCCAGCAGCCACGACAGGAGGAACACTGAAGCTTTCTTT
size: -; V: TRBV5-1; J: TRBJ1-4; D: TRBD1; CDR3: CASSSTGGNEKLFF; DNA: TGCGCCAGCAGTTCGACAGGGGGCAACGAAAAACTGTTTTTT
size: -; V: TRBV13; J: TRBJ1-2; D: -; CDR3: CASSSMGTYGYTF; DNA: TGTGCCAGCAGCTCCATGGGAACCTATGGCTACACCTTC
size: -; V: TRBV5-1; J: TRBJ2-2; D: -; CDR3: CASSRDWTTGELFF; DNA: TGCGCCAGCAGTAGGGACTGGACCACCGGGGAGCTGTTTTTT
size: many; V: TRBV7-2; J: TRBJ2-7; D: -; CDR3: CASSLNPPRTGSEQYF; DNA: TGTGCCAGCAGCTTAAATCCCCCGCGCACAGGGAGTGAGCAGTACTTC
size: few; V: TRBV27; J: TRBJ2-7; D: TRBD1; CDR3: CASSRTASTGSSYEQYF; DNA: TGTGCCAGCAGCCGCACCGCCTCGACAGGGAGCTCCTACGAGCAGTACTTC
size: -; V: TRBV15; J: TRBJ2-5; D: TRBD2; CDR3: CATSRDAGTSGGSETQYF; DNA: TGTGCCACCAGCAGAGACGCCGGGACTAGCGGGGGGTCAGAGACCCAGTACTTC
size: -; V: TRBV18; J: TRBJ2-1; D: TRBD2; CDR3: CASSRTGGAQGNEQFF; DNA: TGTGCCAGCTCCCGGACGGGGGGGGCCCAAGGGAATGAGCAGTTCTTC
size: few; V: TRBV5-1; J: TRBJ2-2; D: -; CDR3: CASSFSPSGSGELFF; DNA: TGCGCCAGCAGCTTCAGCCCTTCCGGGTCCGGGGAGCTGTTTTTT
size: -; V: TRBV29-1; J: TRBJ1-2; D: TRBD1; CDR3: CSVEGQGAYGYTF; DNA: TGCAGCGTTGAAGGCCAGGGGGCCTATGGCTACACCTTC
size: -; V: TRBV2; J: TRBJ1-2; D: -; CDR3: CAGNRDINYGYTF; DNA: TGTGCCGGGAACCGGGATATTAACTATGGCTACACCTTC
size: -; V: TRBV27; J: TRBJ2-7; D: -; CDR3: CASSRLGEGYEQYF; DNA: TGTGCCAGCAGTCGATTGGGGGAAGGGTACGAGCAGTACTTC